This passage covers 30 T cell receptor beta chains from one sample sequenced in a study of early stage breast cancer tumors. Clones were read by immunoSEQ multiplex PCR, and TCRdb kept only the in-frame ones, dropping some. This sample yields fewer than 50,000 clones, of which 55% to 75% are seen a single time; 5.5% to 8% belongs to the top ten. Sequencing input: blood. These TCRs come from a person aged 45 to 59 with breast cancer.

In this sample, this clone turned up a few times. This rearrangement joins TRBV5-1 to TRBJ2-5; D not certain. Germline V CDR1 and CDR2: SGHRS, YFSETQ. The CDR3 contains 16 residues. V was pared by 1 base and J by 0 bases, with 13 bases between. CDR3 loop: CASSLSGRVYQETQYF. The CDR3 nucleotides are TGCGCCAGCAGCTTGTCCGGCCGGGTATACCAAGAGACCCAGTACTTC.

The V and J genes are TRBV4-2 and TRBJ1-6; TRBD1 agrees at 8 bases. V gave up 1 base and J gave up 12 bases; unmatched junction bases: 8. The germline gives CDR1 LGHNA, CDR2 YNFKEQ. The CDR3 extends over 15 amino acids. Written as DNA, the CDR3 is TGTGCCAGCAGCCAAGTTAGACAGGGGCGGGGACCCCTCCACTTT. Translating it yields CASSQVRQGRGPLHF.

This clone was seen a few times. The chain recombines TRBV21-1 with TRBJ2-5; the table's TRBD2 call for D was not verified on the DNA. TRBV21-1 is classified as a pseudogene. This CDR3 has 15 amino acids. CDR3 nucleotides: TGTGCCAGCAGCAAAGGATCTCGGGGCCAAGAGACCCAGTACTTC. Its protein product is CASSKGSRGQETQYF.

A single count supports this clone. CDR3 sequence: CASSVWPTNEKLFF. In DNA form, the CDR3 reads TGCGCCAGCAGCGTCTGGCCAACTAATGAAAAACTGTTTTTT. V is TRBV5-1 and J is TRBJ1-4; D gene uncertain. V lost 4 bases and J 0 bases, leaving 7 bases between the germline ends. The germline gives CDR1 SGHRS, CDR2 YFSETQ. This CDR3 has 14 amino acids.

The rearrangement uses TRBV5-1 and TRBJ2-1, with 11 bases fitting TRBD2. Losses at the gene ends were 1 base for V and 10 bases for J; bases not matched to a gene: 7. The CDR3 runs 15 residues. Looked up from germline, CDR1 is SGHRS and CDR2 is YFSETQ. DNA for the CDR3: TGCGCCAGCAGCTTGAATAGCGGGGGGGCCATCGAGCAGTTCTTC. This gives the protein CASSLNSGGAIEQFF. The full variable domain, with the rest looked up from reference TRBV5-1 and TRBJ2-1, is KAGVTQTPRYLIKTRGQQVTLSCSPISGHRSVSWYQQTPGQGLQFLFEYFSETQRNKGNFPGRFSGRQFSNSRSEMNVSTLELGDSALYLCASSLNSGGAIEQFFGPGTRLTVL.

The rearrangement links TRBV28 to TRBJ2-7, with D possibly being TRBD1 (6 bases). Germline assignment: CDR1 MDHEN and CDR2 SYDVKM. The CDR3 extends over 16 amino acids. V was trimmed by 7 bases and J by 2 bases, leaving 21 bases between them. The CDR3 DNA sequence: TGTGCCAGCAAACCGGGACACACATTCTTCCCCTACGAGCAGTACTTC. Protein product: CASKPGHTFFPYEQYF.

The gene calls are TRBV27 and TRBJ1-2; a possible D gene is TRBD1 (6 bases). The V gene lost 5 bases and the J gene lost 6 bases, with 13 bases spanning the gap. Germline lookup yields CDR1 MNHEY and CDR2 SMNVEV (reference sequence). This CDR3 region has 13 residues. CDR3 sequence: CASSPTGNHGYTF. CDR3 DNA sequence: TGTGCCAGCAGTCCTACAGGGAATCATGGCTACACCTTC.

V gene TRBV13 combines with J gene TRBJ2-5, with a tentative D call TRBD2 (6 bases). The CDR3 is 15 residues long. From germline, CDR1 is PRHDT and CDR2 FYEKMQ (reference sequence). The V gene lost 5 bases and the J gene lost 2 bases, with 15 bases spanning the gap. The DNA for the CDR3 is TGTGCCAGCAGCCCGGCCCTCAGCGGGCAAGAGACCCAGTACTTC. Translation gives CASSPALSGQETQYF.

The genes are TRBV5-1 and TRBJ2-2, with 8 positions matching TRBD2. V shed 0 bases, J shed 5 bases, and the junction held 9 bases outside the gene matches. Germline V gene lookup returns CDR1 SGHRS and CDR2 YFSETQ. The CDR3 sequence is 17 residues long. The CDR3 region has the DNA TGCGCCAGCAGCTTGGAACCCAGCGGGAGCGAAACCGGGGAGCTGTTTTTT. It encodes CASSLEPSGSETGELFF.

The chain couples TRBV4-3 to TRBJ2-3; 10 bases match TRBD1. The V gene's germline CDR1 is LGHNA and CDR2 YSLEER. The CDR3 is made up of 20 amino acids. V lost 0 bases and J lost 2; bases outside the gene matches: 14. CDR3 nucleotide sequence: TGCGCCAGCAGCCAAGATCTGGGACAGGGGTTTACTTTTAACACAGATACGCAGTATTTT. Its translation: CASSQDLGQGFTFNTDTQYF.

This chain's CDR3 is CASTHSAYRGTTDTQYF. CDR3 DNA sequence: TGTGCCAGCACCCATTCCGCCTACAGGGGGACCACAGATACGCAGTATTTT. This chain connects TRBV13 to TRBJ2-3, with TRBD1 matching over 8 bases. V lost 7 bases, J lost 2 bases, and 14 bases stayed unmatched. The CDR3 has 17 amino acids. Looked up from germline, CDR1 is PRHDT and CDR2 is FYEKMQ (reference sequence). Combining the CDR3 with reference TRBV13 and TRBJ2-3 gives the whole variable domain AAGVIQSPRHLIKEKRETATLKCYPIPRHDTVYWYQQGPGQDPQFLISFYEKMQSDKGSIPDRFSAQQFSDYHSELNMSSLELGDSALYFCASTHSAYRGTTDTQYFGPGTRLTVL.

This chain joins TRBV7-6 and TRBJ2-2, with TRBD1 matching over 9 bases. The CDR3 has 17 amino acids. Germline V lookup: CDR1 SGHVS, CDR2 FNYEAQ. The ends lost 1 base at V and 5 bases at J; junction bases unmatched: 8. As DNA, the CDR3 is TGTGCCAGCAGCTTAGGGGGACAGGGTTTAGCGACCGGGGAGCTGTTTTTT. This translates into CASSLGGQGLATGELFF.

The rearrangement uses TRBV7-7 and TRBJ2-2, with 7 bases identical to TRBD1. CDR1 is SSHAT and CDR2 is FNYEAQ in the germline V gene (reference sequence). The CDR3 extends over 14 amino acids. J was trimmed by 1 base and V by 10 bases; bases with no gene match: 6. DNA of the CDR3: TGTGCCACAGCACAGGGGAAGAACACCGGGGAGCTGTTTTTT. Translated, it gives CATAQGKNTGELFF.

CDR3 DNA sequence: TGCGCCAGCACACTGGACAGATATTCACCCCTCCACTTT. This encodes CASTLDRYSPLHF. The chain is built from TRBV4-3 and TRBJ1-6, with D perhaps matching TRBD1 (6 bases). V was shortened by 7 bases and J by 8 bases, with 12 bases between the two germline ends. The germline CDR1 and CDR2 sequences are LGHNA and YSLEER. This CDR3 region has 13 residues.

This clone qualifies as medium-sized. This chain joins TRBV6-6 and TRBJ1-2; D ambiguous. V was clipped by 2 bases and J by 4 bases, with 11 bases between them. The germline V gene has CDR1 MNHNY and CDR2 SVGAGI (reference sequence). The CDR3 is 14 residues long. The CDR3 loop reads CASSYITTGYGYTF. The CDR3 DNA reads as TGTGCCAGCAGTTACATCACCACGGGCTATGGCTACACCTTC.

This clone was seen only a few times. The chain has TRBV7-9 and TRBJ1-4, with TRBD1 matching over 8 bases. V was clipped by 5 bases and J by 4 bases; unmatched bases: 3. The CDR3 covers 14 residues. Germline loops: CDR1 SEHNR, CDR2 FQNEAQ (reference sequence). This CDR3 reads CASSGDRRNEKLFF. CDR3 bases: TGTGCCAGCAGCGGGGACAGGCGTAATGAAAAACTGTTTTTT.

This clone has only one observation. The V call is TRBV7-2, the J call TRBJ2-2; unclear D gene. V gave up 4 bases and J gave up 3 bases, with 6 bases separating them. The CDR3 sequence is 13 residues long. Germline V CDR1 and CDR2: SGHTA, FQGNSA. The CDR3 DNA sequence: TGTGCCAGCAGCTACTCGGACACCGGGGAGCTGTTTTTT. As protein: CASSYSDTGELFF.

This clone was seen a few times. The chain recombines TRBV9 with TRBJ1-1, with TRBD1 matching over 9 bases. Trimming took 5 bases from V and 2 from J; bases not matched to a gene: 4. From germline, CDR1 is SGDLS and CDR2 YYNGEE. This CDR3 spans 14 amino acids. For the CDR3, the DNA is TGTGCCAGCAGAGGACAGGGGAGTAACACTGAAGCTTTCTTT. It yields the protein CASRGQGSNTEAFF. Combining the CDR3 with reference TRBV9 and TRBJ1-1 gives the whole variable domain DSGVTQTPKHLITATGQRVTLRCSPRSGDLSVYWYQQSLDQGLQFLIQYYNGEERAKGNILERFSAQQFPDLHSELNLSSLELGDSALYFCASRGQGSNTEAFFGQGTRLTVV.

The gene calls are TRBV7-8 and TRBJ2-7, with TRBD2 matching 7 bases. Germline CDR1 reads SGHVS; CDR2 reads FQNEAQ. This CDR3 contains 14 residues. Unmatched junction bases numbered 6, after V lost 5 bases and J lost 2 bases. Here the CDR3 DNA reads TGTGCCAGCAGCCGGGAGGCAGGACCCTACGAGCAGTACTTC. Its protein product is CASSREAGPYEQYF.

This chain connects TRBV5-6 to TRBJ2-7; 11 bases agree with TRBD2. CDR3 length: 16 residues. Germline loops: CDR1 SGHDT, CDR2 YYEEEE. Unmatched junction bases numbered 3, after V lost 0 bases and J lost 1 base. The CDR3 bases are TGTGCCAGCAGCTTGGGACTAGCGGGAAGTTCCTACGAGCAGTACTTC. Its translation: CASSLGLAGSSYEQYF. Using reference TRBV5-6 and TRBJ2-7 for the parts outside the CDR3, the full variable domain is DAGVTQSPTHLIKTRGQQVTLRCSPKSGHDTVSWYQQALGQGPQFIFQYYEEEERQRGNFPDRFSGHQFPNYSSELNVNALLLGDSALYLCASSLGLAGSSYEQYFGPGTRLTVT.

DNA for the CDR3: TGTGCCAGCGGGGACACGAACACTGAAGCTTTCTTT. It is translated as CASGDTNTEAFF. The chain carries TRBV5-4 and TRBJ1-1; a weak D match, TRBD1 (6 bases). The CDR3 has 12 amino acids. V was shortened by 7 bases and J by 1 base, with 8 bases between the two germline ends. Germline V gene lookup returns CDR1 SGHNT and CDR2 YYREEE (reference sequence).

The CDR3 coding sequence is TGTGCCAGCAGAAAAAACACGGGGTATAGCAATCAGCCCCAGCATTTT. As protein: CASRKNTGYSNQPQHF. This chain uses TRBV7-9 with TRBJ1-5; D gene ambiguous. CDR3 length: 16 residues. V lost 6 bases, J lost 0 bases, and 15 bases lay in between. The V gene's germline CDR1 is SEHNR and CDR2 FQNEAQ (reference sequence).

This clone turned up a few times. The chain employs TRBV4-3 and TRBJ1-2; tentatively, D is TRBD1 (6 bases). The CDR3 is 17 residues long. Trimming took 0 bases from V and 4 from J, leaving 18 bases between them. Looked up from germline, CDR1 is LGHNA and CDR2 is YSLEER. This chain's CDR3 is CASSQDRGGRSIYGYTF. The CDR3 DNA follows: TGCGCCAGCAGCCAAGATCGGGGGGGGCGGAGTATCTATGGCTACACCTTC.

The chain recombines TRBV5-6 with TRBJ1-4, with D perhaps TRBD1 (5 bases). Deletions cut 0 bases from V and 5 bases from J, with 8 bases between. In germline, CDR1 is SGHDT, CDR2 YYEEEE. This CDR3 is built from 14 residues. The CDR3 nucleotides read TGTGCCAGCAGCTTGGGGGGCGAAAATGAAAAACTGTTTTTT. It codes for CASSLGGENEKLFF. Full variable domain (missing parts from reference TRBV5-6 and TRBJ1-4): DAGVTQSPTHLIKTRGQQVTLRCSPKSGHDTVSWYQQALGQGPQFIFQYYEEEERQRGNFPDRFSGHQFPNYSSELNVNALLLGDSALYLCASSLGGENEKLFFGSGTQLSVL.

This clone was detected a few times. This sequence joins TRBV18 and TRBJ2-7; TRBD1 aligns across 10 bases. In germline, CDR1 is KGHSH, CDR2 LQKENI. The CDR3 totals 16 residues. Trimming removed 5 bases from V and 0 bases from J; junction bases left unmatched: 7. CDR3 nucleotide sequence: TGTGCCAGCTCATTGTCCGGGACAGGGGCCTCCTACGAGCAGTACTTC. It specifies CASSLSGTGASYEQYF. Variable domain in full (rest from reference TRBV18 and TRBJ2-7): NAGVMQNPRHLVRRRGQEARLRCSPMKGHSHVYWYRQLPEEGLKFMVYLQKENIIDESGMPKERFSAEFPKEGPSILRIQQVVRGDSAAYFCASSLSGTGASYEQYFGPGTRLTVT.

This clone was seen more than once but under ten times. The gene calls are TRBV29-1 and TRBJ1-2; possible D gene TRBD1, 5 bases. This CDR3 is built from 13 residues. V lost 3 bases, J lost 4 bases, and 12 bases lay in between. The germline V gene encodes CDR1 SQVTM and CDR2 ANQGSEA. This CDR3 is CSVDPQGGYGYTF. The CDR3 bases are TGCAGCGTTGACCCCCAGGGAGGCTATGGCTACACCTTC.

The chain has TRBV19 and TRBJ1-1; 9 bases are a match to TRBD1. J gave up 7 bases and V 3 bases, and 3 bases lay outside the gene matches. CDR1 and CDR2 (germline): LNHDA, SQIVND (reference sequence). This CDR3 is built from 13 residues. The CDR3 protein is CASSIRDRVEAFF. Here the CDR3 DNA reads TGTGCCAGTAGTATTCGGGACAGGGTTGAAGCTTTCTTT.

The genes are TRBV7-9 and TRBJ1-5; TRBD1 matches at 10 bases. The CDR3 is made up of 14 amino acids. Trimming at V came to 5 bases and at J to 5 bases, leaving 3 bases not matched to a gene. Germline V CDR1 and CDR2: SEHNR, FQNEAQ (reference sequence). The CDR3 sequence is CASSQTGGYQPQHF. CDR3 bases: TGTGCCAGCAGCCAGACAGGGGGCTATCAGCCCCAGCATTTT.

The chain links TRBV5-1 to TRBJ2-5, with D possibly matching TRBD1 (5 bases). In germline, CDR1 is SGHRS, CDR2 YFSETQ. There are 17 residues in the CDR3. Trimming left V 4 bases short and J 1 base short, with 20 bases between. Here the CDR3 DNA reads TGCGCCAGCAGCCCGGTCCCGCCAGGGTTGGGCCAAGAGACCCAGTACTTC. Protein: CASSPVPPGLGQETQYF.

The V and J genes are TRBV5-1 and TRBJ2-7, with TRBD2 identical over 14 bases. Germline loops: CDR1 SGHRS, CDR2 YFSETQ. The junction had 6 bases not matched to a gene; V was cut back by 2 bases and J by 2 bases. This CDR3 region has 17 residues. The chain's CDR3 is CASSLQGLAGDPYEQYF. As DNA, the CDR3 is TGCGCCAGCAGCTTACAGGGACTAGCGGGGGACCCCTACGAGCAGTACTTC.